This T cell receptor beta chain was recorded in a study of vaccination effects on CD4 cells after COVID-19. For the study at large: Either the BNT162b2 or mRNA-1273 vaccine was given to participants in two doses.

This clone was counted a few times. Its antigen remains unidentified. TCRdb's copy holds only in-frame clones and misses some; the assay was immunoSEQ multiplex PCR. The sample includes 65,000 to 80,000 clones, more than 70% seen only once; the top ten take around 2%. Looked up from germline, CDR1 is ENHRY and CDR2 is SYGVKD. CDR3 length: 16 residues. The V and J ends lost 2 bases and 0 bases, in that order; junction bases with no gene match: 2. Isolation of CD4+ T cells took place after approximately 10 days of culture. Vaccinees lacked prior SARS-CoV-2 infection and tested negative for nucleocapsid antibodies. Half the medium was replaced with IL-2 medium on days 3 and 7.

This specimen consisted of CD4+ T cells from PBMCs cultured without peptide, obtained before COVID-19 vaccination. The chain couples TRBV10-3 to TRBJ2-1, with 9 bases that match TRBD1. This sequence originates from a human donor who received a COVID-19 vaccine. The CDR3 region is CAISEPQGASYNEQFF. The CDR3 DNA sequence: TGTGCCATCAGTGAGCCACAGGGGGCCTCCTACAATGAGCAGTTCTTC.